This record covers a single T cell receptor beta chain. The antigen is unknown. CDR1 KGHDR and CDR2 SFDVKD come from the germline V gene. The CDR3 sequence is 12 residues long. The V end was cut by 6 bases, the J end by 10 bases, with 12 bases between. This record comes from a study of regulatory T cells in long-lasting Graves disease. Study-level findings and limits: There was favoring of TRBV28, TRBJ1-2 and TRBJ2-5 in persistent disease.

Sample time point: newly diagnosed GD, antithyroid drugs for less than 3 months. PBMCs were the source of the RNA used for TCR sequencing. Patient provenance is recorded as an endocrinology department in Xi'an, China. Library construction for TCR beta used iRepertoire HTBI primers and Arm-PCR of CDR3 regions. Each CDR3 protein is one row after TCRdb ran MiXCR on the multiplex PCR reads. The data show around 480,000 distinct CDR3 sequences, about a sixth seen once. Another study also made use of these data, one on T cells in Graves' hyperthyroidism and ophthalmopathy. That paper notes: Each patient was aged 18 to 65 and had newly diagnosed hyperthyroidism of under 2 months' duration. First-round RT-PCR with HTBI primers amplified the TCR CDR3 region.

The chain joins TRBV24-1 to TRBJ2-1, with a weak D call TRBD2 (5 bases). Sequenced here: peripheral blood mononuclear cells (PBMCs), sampled at new diagnosis, from a patient treated with antithyroid drugs. The clonotype comes from a man in his forties with Graves disease. CDR3 sequence: CATSFGSGEQFF. The CDR3, as DNA: TGTGCCACCAGTTTTGGGAGCGGAGAGCAGTTCTTC.